This T cell receptor (beta chain) is drawn from a study of T-cell memory formation after mild COVID-19. About the research overall: Largely, TCR clusters stayed within a single donor. Study-wide findings and caveats: Clones contracting day 15 to 85 were balanced CD4/CD8; later expanders leaned CD4+.

Ten or more counts support this clonotype. The antigen is unknown. The CDR3 loop spans 15 amino acids. Germline CDR1 and CDR2: KGHDR and SFDVKD. V lost 4 bases to trimming and J lost 3 bases; unmatched junction nucleotides: 7. The 5'RACE method, run with constant-segment primers, produced TCR alpha and TCR beta cDNA libraries (carrying sample barcodes and UMIs). MiXCR, applied by TCRdb to the 5' RACE reads, yields one record per CDR3 protein. The table shows 550,000 to 650,000 distinct CDR3 sequences, with 17% occurring only once. The TCR sequence derives from an adult woman who had mild COVID-19 (a few samples of this study predate the infection). Cell type and time point are not known. The sample consisted of PBMCs or a T cell subset sorted from them (not recorded which). The chain has TRBV24-1 and TRBJ1-1; 7 bases are a match to TRBD1. The CDR3 DNA reads as TGTGCCACCAGTGAGAATACAGGGGCCGACACTGAAGCTTTCTTT. Protein sequence: CATSENTGADTEAFF.